A single sample gave rise to the 5 T cell receptor beta chains below, sequenced in a study of blood T cell repertoires in COVID-19. Assay used: immunoSEQ multiplex PCR; TCRdb lists only in-frame clones, some missing. Of roughly 150,000 clones in the sample, 87% were seen once. Sequencing was carried out using peripheral blood. These receptors originate from a human donor in a cohort sampled during active COVID-19.

This clone appeared a single time. The V call is TRBV15, the J call TRBJ2-3; 7 nucleotides agree with TRBD2. This CDR3 region has 19 residues. V lost 3 bases and J lost 2; bases outside the gene matches: 17. CDR1 is LNHNV, CDR2 YYDKDF, per germline (reference sequence). The CDR3 DNA reads as TGTGCCACCAGCAGCCCCACTAGCGCGGCGATAGATTTCACAGATACGCAGTATTTT. Translation: CATSSPTSAAIDFTDTQYF. Full variable domain (rest looked up from reference TRBV15 and TRBJ2-3): DAMVIQNPRYQVTQFGKPVTLSCSQTLNHNVMYWYQQKSSQAPKLLFHYYDKDFNNEADTPDNFQSRRPNTSFCFLDIRSPGLGDTAMYLCATSSPTSAAIDFTDTQYFGPGTRLTVL.

V usage is TRBV7-8 and J usage is TRBJ2-3, with 11 positions matching TRBD2. The germline V gene encodes CDR1 SGHVS and CDR2 FQNEAQ. With 7 bases clipped from V and 5 bases from J, the junction kept 5 bases outside the gene matches. The CDR3 is 14 amino acids. The CDR3 sequence is CASTWTSGLDTQYF. Written as DNA, the CDR3 is TGTGCCAGCACCTGGACTAGCGGGTTAGATACGCAGTATTTT.

The genes are TRBV7-9 and TRBJ2-7; 8 positions match TRBD1. The CDR3 spans 12 residues. Germline lookup yields CDR1 SEHNR and CDR2 FQNEAQ (reference sequence). Trimming at V came to 5 bases and at J to 5 bases, leaving 2 bases not matched to a gene. The CDR3 DNA reads as TGTGCCAGCAGCCTGGACAGGGACGAGCAGTACTTC. Protein: CASSLDRDEQYF.

V and J are TRBV7-3 and TRBJ2-3; D gene ambiguous. Germline CDR1 reads SGHTA; CDR2 reads FQGTGA. Trimming took 5 bases from V and 0 from J, leaving 9 bases between them. This CDR3 has 14 residues. CDR3 residues: CASSPSASTDTQYF. DNA for the CDR3: TGTGCCAGCAGCCCTTCAGCGAGCACAGATACGCAGTATTTT.

The rearrangement uses TRBV5-5 and TRBJ2-7; 7 bases are shared with TRBD1. Trimming cost V 0 bases and J 2 bases; bases outside gene matches: 2. The CDR3 is 14 residues long. Germline CDR1 SGHKS, CDR2 YYEKEE (reference sequence). The CDR3: CASSLGDSPYEQYF. CDR3 coding DNA: TGTGCCAGCAGCTTGGGGGACAGTCCCTACGAGCAGTACTTC.